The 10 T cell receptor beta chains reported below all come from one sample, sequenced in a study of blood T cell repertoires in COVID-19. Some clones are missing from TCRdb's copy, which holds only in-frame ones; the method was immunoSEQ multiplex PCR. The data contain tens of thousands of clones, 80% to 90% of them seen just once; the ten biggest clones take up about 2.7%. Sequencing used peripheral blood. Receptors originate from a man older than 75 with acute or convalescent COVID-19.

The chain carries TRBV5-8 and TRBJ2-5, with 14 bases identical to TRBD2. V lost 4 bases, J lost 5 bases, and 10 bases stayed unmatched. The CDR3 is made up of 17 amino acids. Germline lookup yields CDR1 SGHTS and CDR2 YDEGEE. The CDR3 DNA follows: TGTGCCAGCAGCCAAGGCGGGACTAGCGGGGGCCTGGAGACCCAGTACTTC. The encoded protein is CASSQGGTSGGLETQYF.

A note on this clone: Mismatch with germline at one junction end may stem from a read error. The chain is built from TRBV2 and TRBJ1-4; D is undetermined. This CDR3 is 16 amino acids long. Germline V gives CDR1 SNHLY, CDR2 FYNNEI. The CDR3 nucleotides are TGTGCCAGCAGTGAACGGCGGGGTCGGAGAAATGAAGAACTGTTTTTT. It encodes CASSERRGRRNEELFF.

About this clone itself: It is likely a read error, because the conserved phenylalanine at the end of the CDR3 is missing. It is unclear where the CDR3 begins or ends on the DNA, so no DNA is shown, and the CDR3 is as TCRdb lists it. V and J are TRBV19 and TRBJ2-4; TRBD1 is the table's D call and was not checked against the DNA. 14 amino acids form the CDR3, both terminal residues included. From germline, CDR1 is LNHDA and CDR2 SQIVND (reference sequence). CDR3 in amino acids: CASTNRSGTGGLMT.

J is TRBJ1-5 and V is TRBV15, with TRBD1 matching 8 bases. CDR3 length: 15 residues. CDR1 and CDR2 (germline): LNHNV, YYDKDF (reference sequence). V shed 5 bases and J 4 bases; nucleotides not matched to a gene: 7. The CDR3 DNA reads TGTGCCACCAGCCTCGACAGGGGTCGAAATCAGCCCCAGCATTTT. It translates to CATSLDRGRNQPQHF.

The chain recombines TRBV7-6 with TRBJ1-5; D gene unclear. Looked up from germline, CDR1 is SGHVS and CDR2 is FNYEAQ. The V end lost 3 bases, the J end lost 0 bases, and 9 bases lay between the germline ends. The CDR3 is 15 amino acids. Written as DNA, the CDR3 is TGTGCCAGCAGCTTGGACGGGAATAGCAATCAGCCCCAGCATTTT. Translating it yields CASSLDGNSNQPQHF.

The CDR3 bases are TGTGCCAGCAGCTCCACAAGGTCTGTAGGGGCTGAAGCTTTCTTT. This codes for CASSSTRSVGAEAFF. This chain joins TRBV7-8 and TRBJ1-1, with D tentatively TRBD1 (5 bases). The germline V and J ends were trimmed by 4 bases and 6 bases, with 18 bases remaining between them. This CDR3 has 15 residues. Germline lookup yields CDR1 SGHVS and CDR2 FQNEAQ.

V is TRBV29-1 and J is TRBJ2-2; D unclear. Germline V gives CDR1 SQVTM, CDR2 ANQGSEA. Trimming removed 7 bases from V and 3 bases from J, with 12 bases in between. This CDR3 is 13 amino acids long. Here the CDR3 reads CSAATVHTGELFF. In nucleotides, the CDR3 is TGCAGCGCAGCGACGGTTCACACCGGGGAGCTGTTTTTT.

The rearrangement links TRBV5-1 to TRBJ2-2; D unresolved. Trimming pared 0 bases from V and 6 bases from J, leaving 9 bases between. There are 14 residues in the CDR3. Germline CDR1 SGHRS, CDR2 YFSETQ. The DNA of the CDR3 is TGCGCCAGCAGCTTGGCCGCGGCTGCCGGGGAGCTGTTTTTT. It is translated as CASSLAAAAGELFF.

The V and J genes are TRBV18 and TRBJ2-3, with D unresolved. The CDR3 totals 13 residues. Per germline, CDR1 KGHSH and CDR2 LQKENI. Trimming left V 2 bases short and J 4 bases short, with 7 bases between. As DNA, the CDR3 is TGTGCCAGCTCACCAAGCCACGCAGATACGCAGTATTTT. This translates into CASSPSHADTQYF. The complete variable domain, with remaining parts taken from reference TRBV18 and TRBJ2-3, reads NAGVMQNPRHLVRRRGQEARLRCSPMKGHSHVYWYRQLPEEGLKFMVYLQKENIIDESGMPKERFSAEFPKEGPSILRIQQVVRGDSAAYFCASSPSHADTQYFGPGTRLTVL.

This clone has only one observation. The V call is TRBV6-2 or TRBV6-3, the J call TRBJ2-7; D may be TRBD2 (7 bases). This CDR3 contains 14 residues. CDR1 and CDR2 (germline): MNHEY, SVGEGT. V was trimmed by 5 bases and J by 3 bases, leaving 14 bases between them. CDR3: CASSTTGGIYEQYF. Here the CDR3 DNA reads TGTGCCAGCAGTACTACGGGGGGCATCTACGAGCAGTACTTC.